Listed below are T cell receptor beta chains from one sample, sequenced in a study of PD-1 blockade in classical Hodgkin lymphoma. Repertoires were generated with immunoSEQ multiplex PCR, while TCRdb's copy carries only in-frame clones and drops some. The profile shows 150,000 or so clones, nearly 80% of them singletons. The sample in question was peripheral blood mononuclear cells (PBMCs), obtained before the second cycle of nivolumab. The receptors originated from a human donor with classical Hodgkin lymphoma. The CDR3 runs from the conserved cysteine through the conserved F or W. D genes are given only for firm matches. Rows may omit the clone size; those that give it use once, few, many or a size class.

v_gene: TRBV7-2
abundance: -
d_gene: -
j_gene: TRBJ2-1
CDR3aa: CASSWYNEQFF
CDR3nt: TGTGCCAGCAGCTGGTACAATGAGCAGTTCTTC

v_gene: TRBV5-8
abundance: -
d_gene: TRBD1
j_gene: TRBJ2-3
CDR3aa: CASSLETGFDTQYF
CDR3nt: TGTGCCAGCAGCCTAGAGACAGGGTTCGATACGCAGTATTTT

v_gene: TRBV5-4
abundance: -
d_gene: -
j_gene: TRBJ2-1
CDR3aa: CASSPARQLYNEQFF
CDR3nt: TGTGCCAGCAGCCCAGCCCGGCAGCTATACAATGAGCAGTTCTTC

v_gene: TRBV7-2
abundance: -
d_gene: -
j_gene: TRBJ2-1
CDR3aa: CASTQTKSPYNEQFF
CDR3nt: TGTGCCAGCACCCAAACCAAAAGCCCTTACAATGAGCAGTTCTTC

v_gene: TRBV19
abundance: -
d_gene: -
j_gene: TRBJ1-4
CDR3aa: CASRRQEFATNEKLFF
CDR3nt: TGTGCCAGTAGAAGACAGGAGTTTGCAACTAATGAAAAACTGTTTTTT

v_gene: TRBV7-8
abundance: few
d_gene: TRBD2
j_gene: TRBJ2-3
CDR3aa: CASSLIAGGSDTQYF
CDR3nt: TGTGCCAGCAGCCTCATAGCGGGGGGGTCAGATACGCAGTATTTT

v_gene: TRBV6-4
abundance: few
d_gene: -
j_gene: TRBJ2-7
CDR3aa: CASSGQNSYEQYF
CDR3nt: TGTGCCAGCAGTGGACAGAACTCCTACGAGCAGTACTTC

v_gene: TRBV18
abundance: -
d_gene: -
j_gene: TRBJ2-7
CDR3aa: CASSPNQGGYEQYF
CDR3nt: TGTGCCAGCTCCCCAAACCAGGGGGGCTACGAGCAGTACTTC

v_gene: TRBV7-2
abundance: -
d_gene: TRBD2
j_gene: TRBJ2-5
CDR3aa: CASSTGLAGEEETQYF
CDR3nt: TGTGCCAGCAGCACAGGACTAGCGGGAGAGGAAGAGACCCAGTACTTC

v_gene: TRBV18
abundance: -
d_gene: -
j_gene: TRBJ1-4
CDR3aa: CASSPLGTVEKLFF
CDR3nt: TGTGCCAGCTCACCACTCGGCACGGTGGAAAAACTGTTTTTT

v_gene: TRBV7-9
abundance: -
d_gene: TRBD1
j_gene: TRBJ2-7
CDR3aa: CASSQPRGRSSYEQYF
CDR3nt: TGTGCCAGCAGCCAGCCCAGGGGGCGAAGCTCCTACGAGCAGTACTTC

v_gene: TRBV2
abundance: -
d_gene: -
j_gene: TRBJ1-1
CDR3aa: CASKQGENTEAFF
CDR3nt: TGTGCCAGCAAGCAGGGAGAGAACACTGAAGCTTTCTTT

v_gene: TRBV6-5
abundance: -
d_gene: -
j_gene: TRBJ2-3
CDR3aa: CASSYSVHPSTDTQYF
CDR3nt: TGTGCCAGCAGTTACTCTGTCCATCCTAGCACAGATACGCAGTATTTT

v_gene: TRBV5-1
abundance: -
d_gene: -
j_gene: TRBJ2-1
CDR3aa: CASSRRSHNEQFF
CDR3nt: TGCGCCAGCAGCCGTCGGAGCCACAATGAGCAGTTCTTC

v_gene: TRBV6-5
abundance: -
d_gene: TRBD1
j_gene: TRBJ2-5
CDR3aa: CASSPQGTGDETQYF
CDR3nt: TGTGCCAGCAGTCCCCAAGGGACAGGGGACGAGACCCAGTACTTC

v_gene: TRBV28
abundance: -
d_gene: -
j_gene: TRBJ2-3
CDR3aa: CASSENWGSTDTQYF
CDR3nt: TGTGCCAGCAGTGAGAACTGGGGTAGCACAGATACGCAGTATTTT

v_gene: TRBV10-2
abundance: few
d_gene: TRBD2
j_gene: TRBJ2-5
CDR3aa: CASSKRGRVETQYF
CDR3nt: TGCGCCAGCAGCAAGCGGGGGCGGGTAGAGACCCAGTACTTC

v_gene: TRBV27
abundance: -
d_gene: -
j_gene: TRBJ2-3
CDR3aa: CASSVPTDTQYF
CDR3nt: TGTGCCAGCAGCGTACCAACAGATACGCAGTATTTT

v_gene: TRBV5-4
abundance: few
d_gene: -
j_gene: TRBJ1-6
CDR3aa: CASSNSINLNSPLHF
CDR3nt: TGTGCCAGCAGCAACAGCATCAATCTTAATTCACCCCTCCACTTT

v_gene: TRBV6-5
abundance: few
d_gene: -
j_gene: TRBJ2-6
CDR3aa: CASSYGTGSGANVLTF
CDR3nt: TGTGCCAGCAGTTACGGAACAGGGTCTGGGGCCAACGTCCTGACTTTC

v_gene: TRBV6-5
abundance: -
d_gene: -
j_gene: TRBJ1-1
CDR3aa: CASSPGDGGTEAFF
CDR3nt: TGTGCCAGCAGCCCAGGGGATGGGGGAACTGAAGCTTTCTTT